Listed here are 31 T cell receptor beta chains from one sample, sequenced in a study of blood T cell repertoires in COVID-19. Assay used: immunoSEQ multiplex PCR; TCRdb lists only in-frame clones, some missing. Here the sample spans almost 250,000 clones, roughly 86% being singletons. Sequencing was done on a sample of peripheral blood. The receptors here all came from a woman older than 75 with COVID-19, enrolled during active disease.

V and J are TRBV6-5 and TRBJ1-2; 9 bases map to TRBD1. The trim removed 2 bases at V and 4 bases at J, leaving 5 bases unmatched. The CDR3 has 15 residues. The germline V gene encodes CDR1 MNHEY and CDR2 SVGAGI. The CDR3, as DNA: TGTGCCAGCAGTTACCCGGGACAGGGAGGCTATGGCTACACCTTC. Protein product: CASSYPGQGGYGYTF.

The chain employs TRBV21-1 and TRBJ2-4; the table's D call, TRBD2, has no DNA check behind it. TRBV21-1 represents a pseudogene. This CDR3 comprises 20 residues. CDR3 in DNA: TGTGCCAGCAGTCTTCCGGGACTAGCGGGGGGGCCGTTGAGAGGGAACATTCAGTACTTC. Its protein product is CASSLPGLAGGPLRGNIQYF.

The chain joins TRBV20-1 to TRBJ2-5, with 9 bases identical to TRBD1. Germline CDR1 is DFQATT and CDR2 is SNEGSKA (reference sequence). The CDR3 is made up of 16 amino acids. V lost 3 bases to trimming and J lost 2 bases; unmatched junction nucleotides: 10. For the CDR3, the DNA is TGCAGTGCTAGTTGGGCGGGACAGGGAAGGCAAGAGACCCAGTACTTC. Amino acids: CSASWAGQGRQETQYF.

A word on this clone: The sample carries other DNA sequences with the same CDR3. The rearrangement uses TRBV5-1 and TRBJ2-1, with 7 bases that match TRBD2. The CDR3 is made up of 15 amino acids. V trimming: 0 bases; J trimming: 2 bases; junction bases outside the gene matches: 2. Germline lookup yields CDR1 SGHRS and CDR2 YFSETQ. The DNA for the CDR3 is TGCGCCAGCAGCTTGGCTAGCGGAGCCTACAATGAGCAGTTCTTC. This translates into CASSLASGAYNEQFF.

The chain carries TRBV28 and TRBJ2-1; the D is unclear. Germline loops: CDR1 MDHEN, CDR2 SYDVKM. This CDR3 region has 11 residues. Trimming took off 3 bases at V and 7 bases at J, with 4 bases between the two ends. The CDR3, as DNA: TGTGCCAGCAGTTTGCGGAATGAGCAGTTCTTC. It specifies CASSLRNEQFF.

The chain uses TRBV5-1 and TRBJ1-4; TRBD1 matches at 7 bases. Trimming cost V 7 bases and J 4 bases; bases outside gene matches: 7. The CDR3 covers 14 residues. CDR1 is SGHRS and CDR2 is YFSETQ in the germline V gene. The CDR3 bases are TGCGCCAGCGGAACGACAGGGCTTAATGAAAAACTGTTTTTT. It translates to CASGTTGLNEKLFF. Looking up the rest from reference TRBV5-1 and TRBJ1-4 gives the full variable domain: KAGVTQTPRYLIKTRGQQVTLSCSPISGHRSVSWYQQTPGQGLQFLFEYFSETQRNKGNFPGRFSGRQFSNSRSEMNVSTLELGDSALYLCASGTTGLNEKLFFGSGTQLSVL.

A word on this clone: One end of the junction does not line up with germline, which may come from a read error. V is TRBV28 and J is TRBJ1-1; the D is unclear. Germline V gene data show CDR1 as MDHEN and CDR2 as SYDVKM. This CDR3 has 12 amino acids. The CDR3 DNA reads TGTGCCGGCAGTACCCTAAACACTGAAGCTTTCTTT. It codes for CAGSTLNTEAFF.

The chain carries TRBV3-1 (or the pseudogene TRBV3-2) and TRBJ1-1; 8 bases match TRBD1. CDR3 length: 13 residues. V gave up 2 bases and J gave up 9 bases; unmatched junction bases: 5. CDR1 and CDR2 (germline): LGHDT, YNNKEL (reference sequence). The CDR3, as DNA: TGTGCCAGCAGCCAACCAGGGGGCGGAAAAGCTTTCTTT. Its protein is CASSQPGGGKAFF.

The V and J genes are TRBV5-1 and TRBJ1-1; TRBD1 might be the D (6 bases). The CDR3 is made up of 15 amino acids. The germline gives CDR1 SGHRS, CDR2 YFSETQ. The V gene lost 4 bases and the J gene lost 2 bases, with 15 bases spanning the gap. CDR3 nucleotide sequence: TGCGCCAGCAGCCCCGTAGGGGACACTAACACTGAAGCTTTCTTT. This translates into CASSPVGDTNTEAFF.

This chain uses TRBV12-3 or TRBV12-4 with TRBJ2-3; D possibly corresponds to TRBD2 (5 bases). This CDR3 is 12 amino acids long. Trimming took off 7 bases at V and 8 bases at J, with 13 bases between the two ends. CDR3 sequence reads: CASTTGEGTQYF. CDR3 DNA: TGTGCCAGCACCACCGGAGAGGGTACGCAGTATTTT.

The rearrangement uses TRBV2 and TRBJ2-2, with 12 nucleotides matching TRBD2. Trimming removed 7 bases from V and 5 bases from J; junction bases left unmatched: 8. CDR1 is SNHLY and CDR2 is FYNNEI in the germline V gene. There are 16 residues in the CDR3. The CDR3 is CASNRLAGEETGELFF. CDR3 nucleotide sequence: TGTGCCAGCAATCGACTAGCGGGGGAGGAGACCGGGGAGCTGTTTTTT.

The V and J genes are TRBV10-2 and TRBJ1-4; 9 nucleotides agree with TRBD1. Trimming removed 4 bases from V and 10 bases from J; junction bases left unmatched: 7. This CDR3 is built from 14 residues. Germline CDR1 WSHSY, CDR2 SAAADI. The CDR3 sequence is CASSAPGQGGKLFF. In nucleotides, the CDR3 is TGCGCCAGCAGTGCTCCGGGACAGGGTGGAAAACTGTTTTTT.

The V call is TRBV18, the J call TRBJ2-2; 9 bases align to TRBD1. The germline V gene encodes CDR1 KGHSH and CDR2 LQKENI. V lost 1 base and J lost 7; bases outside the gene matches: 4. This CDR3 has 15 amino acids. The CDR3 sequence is CASSPQQGANGELFF. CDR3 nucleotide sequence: TGTGCCAGCTCACCACAACAGGGGGCTAACGGGGAGCTGTTTTTT.

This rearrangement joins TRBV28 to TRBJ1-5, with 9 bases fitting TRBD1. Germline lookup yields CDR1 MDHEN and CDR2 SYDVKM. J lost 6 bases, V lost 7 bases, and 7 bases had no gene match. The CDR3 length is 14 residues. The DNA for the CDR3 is TGTGCCAGCACTACCGGGACAGGGAGTCAGCCCCAGCATTTT. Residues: CASTTGTGSQPQHF. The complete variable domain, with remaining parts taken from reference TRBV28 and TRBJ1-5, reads DVKVTQSSRYLVKRTGEKVFLECVQDMDHENMFWYRQDPGLGLRLIYFSYDVKMKEKGDIPEGYSVSREKKERFSLILESASTNQTSMYLCASTTGTGSQPQHFGDGTRLSIL.

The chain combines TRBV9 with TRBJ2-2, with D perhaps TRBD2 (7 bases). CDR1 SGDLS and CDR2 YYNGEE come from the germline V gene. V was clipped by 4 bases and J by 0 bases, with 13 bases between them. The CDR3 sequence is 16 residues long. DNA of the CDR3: TGTGCCAGCAGCTTGCCGGGGGGCACGAACACCGGGGAGCTGTTTTTT. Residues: CASSLPGGTNTGELFF. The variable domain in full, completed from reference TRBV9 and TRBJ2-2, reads DSGVTQTPKHLITATGQRVTLRCSPRSGDLSVYWYQQSLDQGLQFLIQYYNGEERAKGNILERFSAQQFPDLHSELNLSSLELGDSALYFCASSLPGGTNTGELFFGEGSRLTVL.

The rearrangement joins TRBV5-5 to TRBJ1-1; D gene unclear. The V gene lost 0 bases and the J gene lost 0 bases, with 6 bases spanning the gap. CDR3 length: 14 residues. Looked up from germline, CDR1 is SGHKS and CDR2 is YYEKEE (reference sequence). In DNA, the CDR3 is TGTGCCAGCAGCTTGGATAACATGAACACTGAAGCTTTCTTT. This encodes CASSLDNMNTEAFF.

CDR3 DNA: TGTGCCAGCAGCCCTCAAGGGACAGGGGAAGCTTTCTTT. Translated: CASSPQGTGEAFF. V usage is TRBV11-1 and J usage is TRBJ1-1; 9 positions agree with TRBD1. V shed 5 bases and J 8 bases; nucleotides not matched to a gene: 6. Germline CDR1 is SGHAT and CDR2 is FQDESV (reference sequence). This CDR3 has 13 residues.

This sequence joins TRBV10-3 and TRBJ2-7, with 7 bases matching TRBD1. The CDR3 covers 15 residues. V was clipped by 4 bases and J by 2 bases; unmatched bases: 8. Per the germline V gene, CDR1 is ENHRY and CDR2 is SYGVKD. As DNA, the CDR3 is TGTGCCATCAGTGCGACAGGGACAACGGCCTACGAGCAGTACTTC. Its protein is CAISATGTTAYEQYF.

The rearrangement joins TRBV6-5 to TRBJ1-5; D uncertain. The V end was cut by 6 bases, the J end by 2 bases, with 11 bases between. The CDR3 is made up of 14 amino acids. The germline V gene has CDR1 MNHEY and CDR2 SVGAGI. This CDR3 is CASRADLGNQPQHF. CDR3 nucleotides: TGTGCCAGCAGGGCGGATTTGGGCAATCAGCCCCAGCATTTT.

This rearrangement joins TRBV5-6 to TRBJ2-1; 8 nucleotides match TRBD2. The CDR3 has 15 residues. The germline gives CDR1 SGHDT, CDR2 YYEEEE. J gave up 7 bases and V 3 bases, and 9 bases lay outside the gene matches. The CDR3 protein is CASSSLTGGRNEQFF. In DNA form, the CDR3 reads TGTGCCAGCAGCTCCCTGACGGGGGGGAGAAATGAGCAGTTCTTC.

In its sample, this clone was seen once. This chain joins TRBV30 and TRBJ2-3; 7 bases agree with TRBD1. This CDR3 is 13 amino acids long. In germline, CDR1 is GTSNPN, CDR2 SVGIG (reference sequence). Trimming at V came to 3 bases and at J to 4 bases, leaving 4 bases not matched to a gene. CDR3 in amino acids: CAWRGGRADTQYF. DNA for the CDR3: TGTGCCTGGAGAGGGGGCCGGGCAGATACGCAGTATTTT. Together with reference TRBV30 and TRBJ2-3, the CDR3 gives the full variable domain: SQTIHQWPATLVQPVGSPLSLECTVEGTSNPNLYWYRQAAGRGLQLLFYSVGIGQISSEVPQNLSASRPQDRQFILSSKKLLLSDSGFYLCAWRGGRADTQYFGPGTRLTVL.

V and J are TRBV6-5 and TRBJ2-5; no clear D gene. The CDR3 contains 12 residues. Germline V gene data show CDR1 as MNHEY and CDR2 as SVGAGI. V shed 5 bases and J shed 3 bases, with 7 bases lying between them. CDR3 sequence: CASSRLEETQYF. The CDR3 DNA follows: TGTGCCAGCAGTAGGCTAGAAGAGACCCAGTACTTC.

The CDR3 region has the DNA TGTGCCACACATCGGGGTCCAGATACGCAGTATTTT. This encodes CATHRGPDTQYF. This rearrangement joins TRBV7-8 to TRBJ2-3; D might be TRBD2 (5 bases). V dropped 10 bases and J dropped 4 bases, with 12 bases sitting between them. Per the germline V gene, CDR1 is SGHVS and CDR2 is FQNEAQ. The CDR3 spans 12 residues.

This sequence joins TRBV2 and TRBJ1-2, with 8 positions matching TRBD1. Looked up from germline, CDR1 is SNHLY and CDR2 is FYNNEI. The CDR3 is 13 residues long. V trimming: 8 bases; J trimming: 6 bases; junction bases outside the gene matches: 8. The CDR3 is CASGDRLLDGYTF. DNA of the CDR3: TGTGCCAGCGGGGACAGGCTCCTCGATGGCTACACCTTC.

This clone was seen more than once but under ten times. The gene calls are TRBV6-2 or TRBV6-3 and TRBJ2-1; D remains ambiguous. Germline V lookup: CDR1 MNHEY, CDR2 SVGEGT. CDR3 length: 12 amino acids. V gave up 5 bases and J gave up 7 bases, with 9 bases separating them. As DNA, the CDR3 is TGTGCCAGCAGTCACAGTGAGAATGAGCAGTTCTTC. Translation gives CASSHSENEQFF.

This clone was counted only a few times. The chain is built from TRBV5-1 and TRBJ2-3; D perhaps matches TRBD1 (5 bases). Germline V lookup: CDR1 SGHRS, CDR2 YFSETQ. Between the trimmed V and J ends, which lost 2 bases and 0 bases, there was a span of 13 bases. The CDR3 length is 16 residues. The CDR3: CASSLTGSTSTDTQYF. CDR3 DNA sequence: TGCGCCAGCAGCTTAACAGGTTCGACTAGCACAGATACGCAGTATTTT.

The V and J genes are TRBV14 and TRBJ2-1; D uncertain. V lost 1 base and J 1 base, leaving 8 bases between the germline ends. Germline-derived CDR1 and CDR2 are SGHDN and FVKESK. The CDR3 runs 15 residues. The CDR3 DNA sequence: TGTGCCAGCAGCCAAGTGACTGATTCCTACAATGAGCAGTTCTTC. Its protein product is CASSQVTDSYNEQFF.

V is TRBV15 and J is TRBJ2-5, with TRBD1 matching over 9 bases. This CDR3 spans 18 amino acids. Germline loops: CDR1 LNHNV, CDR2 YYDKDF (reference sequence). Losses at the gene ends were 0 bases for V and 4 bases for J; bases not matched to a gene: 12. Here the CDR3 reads CATSRDVGNRGLGETQYF. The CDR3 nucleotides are TGTGCCACCAGCAGAGATGTAGGGAACAGGGGGCTAGGAGAGACCCAGTACTTC.

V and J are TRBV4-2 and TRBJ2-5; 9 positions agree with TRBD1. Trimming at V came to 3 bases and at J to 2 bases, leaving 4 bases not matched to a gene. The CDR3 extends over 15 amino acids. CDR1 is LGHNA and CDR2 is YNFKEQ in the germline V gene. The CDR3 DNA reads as TGTGCCAGCAGCCATGGGACAGGGCGGCAAGAGACCCAGTACTTC. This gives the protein CASSHGTGRQETQYF.

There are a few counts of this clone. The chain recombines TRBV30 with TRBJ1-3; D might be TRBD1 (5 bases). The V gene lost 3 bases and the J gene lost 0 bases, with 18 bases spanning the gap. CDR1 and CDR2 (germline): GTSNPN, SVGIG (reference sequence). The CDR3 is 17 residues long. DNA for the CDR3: TGTGCCTGGAGGGACCTCTGGAGGGGCGACTCTGGAAACACCATATATTTT. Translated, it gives CAWRDLWRGDSGNTIYF.

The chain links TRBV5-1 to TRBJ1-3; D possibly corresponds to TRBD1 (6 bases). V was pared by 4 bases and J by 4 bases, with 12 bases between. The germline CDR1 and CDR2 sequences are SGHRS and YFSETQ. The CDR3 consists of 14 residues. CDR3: CASSITGLGNTIYF. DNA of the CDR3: TGCGCCAGCAGCATAACAGGGCTCGGAAACACCATATATTTT.